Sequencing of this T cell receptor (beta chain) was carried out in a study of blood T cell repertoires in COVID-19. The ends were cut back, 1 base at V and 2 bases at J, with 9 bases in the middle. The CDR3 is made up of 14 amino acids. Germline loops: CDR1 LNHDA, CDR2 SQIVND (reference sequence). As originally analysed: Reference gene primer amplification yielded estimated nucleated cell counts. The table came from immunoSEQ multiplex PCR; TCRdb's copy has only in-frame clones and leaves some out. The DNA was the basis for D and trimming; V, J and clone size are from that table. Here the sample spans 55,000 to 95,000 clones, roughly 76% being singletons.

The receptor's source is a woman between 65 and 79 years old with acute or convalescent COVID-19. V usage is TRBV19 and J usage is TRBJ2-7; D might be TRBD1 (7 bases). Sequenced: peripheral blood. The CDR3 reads CASSIAGGTYEQYF. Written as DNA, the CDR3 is TGTGCCAGTAGTATAGCAGGGGGGACCTACGAGCAGTACTTC.